This TCR beta chain was obtained from a study of tissue T cells after allogeneic stem cell transplantation. The method was immunoSEQ multiplex PCR; TCRdb's version includes in-frame clones alone and lacks a portion of them. Of under 2,500 clones listed, approximately 59% are singletons. Study-wide findings and caveats: Shared clones across patients were few; motif clustering revealed tissue-specific shared signatures.

Remarks on this clone: Its specificity is unknown. The gene names given are mouse names. The read comes to an end 1 residue before the CDR3 does, leaving the germline J gene to fill in the end.

Trimming took 3 bases from V and 0 from J, leaving 11 bases between them. Looked up from germline, CDR1 is NSHNY and CDR2 is SYGAGN. There are 15 residues in the CDR3. This TCR was sampled from a female BALB/c mouse in good health. MHC haplotype of the mouse line: H2-d. The rearrangement uses TRBV13-1 and TRBJ2-4, with D perhaps given as TRBD1 or TRBD2 (5 bases each). Specimen: gut tissue. CDR3 DNA, as far as it was read: TGTGCCAGCAGTGGGTCCCGGGACAGTCAAAACACCTTGTAC. It yields the protein CASSGSRDSQNTLY. The entire CDR3 is CASSGSRDSQNTLYF.